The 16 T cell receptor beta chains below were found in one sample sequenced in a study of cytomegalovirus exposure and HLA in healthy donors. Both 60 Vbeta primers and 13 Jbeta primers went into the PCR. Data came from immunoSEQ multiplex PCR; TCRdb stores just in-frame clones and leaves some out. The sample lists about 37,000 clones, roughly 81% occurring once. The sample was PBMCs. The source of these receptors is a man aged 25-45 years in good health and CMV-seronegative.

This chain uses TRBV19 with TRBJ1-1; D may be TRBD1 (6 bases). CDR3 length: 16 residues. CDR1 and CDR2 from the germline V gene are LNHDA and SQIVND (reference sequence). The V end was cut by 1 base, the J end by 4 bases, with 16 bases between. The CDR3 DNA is TGTGCCAGTAGTATAGGAGGGGGTCGGATGAGCACTGAAGCTTTCTTT. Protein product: CASSIGGGRMSTEAFF. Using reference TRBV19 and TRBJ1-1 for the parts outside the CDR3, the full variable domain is DGGITQSPKYLFRKEGQNVTLSCEQNLNHDAMYWYRQDPGQGLRLIYYSQIVNDFQKGDIAEGYSVSREKKESFPLTVTSAQKNPTAFYLCASSIGGGRMSTEAFFGQGTRLTVV.

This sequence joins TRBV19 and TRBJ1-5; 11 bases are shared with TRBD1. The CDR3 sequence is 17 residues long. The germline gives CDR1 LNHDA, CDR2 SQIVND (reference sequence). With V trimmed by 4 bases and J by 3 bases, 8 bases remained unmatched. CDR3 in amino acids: CASSTGQGASLNQPQHF. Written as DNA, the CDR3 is TGTGCCAGTAGTACAGGACAGGGGGCAAGTCTCAATCAGCCCCAGCATTTT.

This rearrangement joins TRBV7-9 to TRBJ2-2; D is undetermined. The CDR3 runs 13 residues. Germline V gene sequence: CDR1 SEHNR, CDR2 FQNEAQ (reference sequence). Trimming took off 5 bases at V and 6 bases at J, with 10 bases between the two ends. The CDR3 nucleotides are TGTGCCAGCAGCCCCCAACGGGCCGGGGAGCTGTTTTTT. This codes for CASSPQRAGELFF.

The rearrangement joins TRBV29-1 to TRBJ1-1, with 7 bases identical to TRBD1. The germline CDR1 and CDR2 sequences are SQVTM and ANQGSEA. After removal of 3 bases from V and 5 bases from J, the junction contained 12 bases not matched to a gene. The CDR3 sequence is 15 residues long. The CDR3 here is CSVEEGQTPGTEAFF. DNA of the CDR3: TGCAGCGTTGAGGAGGGACAGACCCCGGGGACTGAAGCTTTCTTT.

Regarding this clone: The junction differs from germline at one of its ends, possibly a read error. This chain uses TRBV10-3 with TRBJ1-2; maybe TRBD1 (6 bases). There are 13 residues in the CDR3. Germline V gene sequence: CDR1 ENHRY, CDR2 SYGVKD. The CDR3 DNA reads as TGTGCCACCCACAGGGCCTCGAGCTATGGCTACCCCTTC. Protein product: CATHRASSYGYPF.

The CDR3 nucleotides are TGTGCCAGCAGTTATCACGGGGTTAATGAAAAACTGTTTTTT. Amino acid sequence: CASSYHGVNEKLFF. The chain combines TRBV6-5 with TRBJ1-4, with unresolved D. Trimming stripped 3 bases from V and 4 bases from J, with 9 bases between. The CDR3 runs 14 residues. Germline CDR1 is MNHEY and CDR2 is SVGAGI.

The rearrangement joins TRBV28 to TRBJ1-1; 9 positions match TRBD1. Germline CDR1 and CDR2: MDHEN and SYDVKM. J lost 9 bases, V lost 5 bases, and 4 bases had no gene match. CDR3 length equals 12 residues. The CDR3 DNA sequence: TGTGCCAGCAGTACGGACAGGGGAAAAGCTTTCTTT. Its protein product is CASSTDRGKAFF. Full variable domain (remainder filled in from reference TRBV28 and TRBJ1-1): DVKVTQSSRYLVKRTGEKVFLECVQDMDHENMFWYRQDPGLGLRLIYFSYDVKMKEKGDIPEGYSVSREKKERFSLILESASTNQTSMYLCASSTDRGKAFFGQGTRLTVV.

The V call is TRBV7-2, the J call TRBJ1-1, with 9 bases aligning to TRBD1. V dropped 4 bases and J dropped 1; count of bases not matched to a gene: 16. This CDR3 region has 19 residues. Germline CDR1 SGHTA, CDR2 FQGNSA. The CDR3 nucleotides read TGTGCCAGCAGCTCGGGACAGGGCGTAACCATTTGGCCGAACACTGAAGCTTTCTTT. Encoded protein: CASSSGQGVTIWPNTEAFF.

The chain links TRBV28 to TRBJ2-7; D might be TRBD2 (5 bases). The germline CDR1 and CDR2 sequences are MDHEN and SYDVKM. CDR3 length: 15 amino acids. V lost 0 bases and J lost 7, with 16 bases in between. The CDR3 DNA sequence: TGTGCCAGCAGTTTATGGACTTCGGCGGGCGGAGAGCAGTACTTC. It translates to CASSLWTSAGGEQYF.

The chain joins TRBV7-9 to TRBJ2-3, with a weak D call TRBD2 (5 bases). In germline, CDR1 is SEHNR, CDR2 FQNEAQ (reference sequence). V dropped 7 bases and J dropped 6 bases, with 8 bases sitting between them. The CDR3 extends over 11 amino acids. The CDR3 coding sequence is TGTGCCAGCACTCCGGGGGATACGCAGTATTTT. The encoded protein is CASTPGDTQYF.

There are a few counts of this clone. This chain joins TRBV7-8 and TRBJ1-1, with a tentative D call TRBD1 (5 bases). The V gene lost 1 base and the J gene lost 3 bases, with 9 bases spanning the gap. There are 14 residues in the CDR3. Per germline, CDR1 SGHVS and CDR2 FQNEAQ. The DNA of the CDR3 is TGTGCCAGCAGCTTAGGGGGGGGGTACACTGAAGCTTTCTTT. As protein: CASSLGGGYTEAFF.

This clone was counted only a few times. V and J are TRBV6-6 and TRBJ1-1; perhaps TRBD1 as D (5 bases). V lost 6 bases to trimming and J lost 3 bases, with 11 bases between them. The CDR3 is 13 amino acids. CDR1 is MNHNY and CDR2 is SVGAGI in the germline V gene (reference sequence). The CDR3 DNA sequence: TGTGCCAGCAGCAGGGTTTTCGACACTGAAGCTTTCTTT. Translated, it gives CASSRVFDTEAFF.

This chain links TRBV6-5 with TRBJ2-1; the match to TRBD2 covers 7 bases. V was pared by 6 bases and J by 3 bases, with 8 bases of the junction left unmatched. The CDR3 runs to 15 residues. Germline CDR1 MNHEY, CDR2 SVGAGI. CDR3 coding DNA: TGTGCCAGCAGCTTGACAGCGGGAAGCTACAATGAGCAGTTCTTC. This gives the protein CASSLTAGSYNEQFF.

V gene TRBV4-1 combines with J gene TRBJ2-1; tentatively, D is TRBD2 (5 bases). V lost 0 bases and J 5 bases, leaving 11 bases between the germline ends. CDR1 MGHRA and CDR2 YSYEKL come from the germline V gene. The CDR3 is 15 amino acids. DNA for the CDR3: TGCGCCAGCAGCCAAGAAGTAGCGACGAACAATGAGCAGTTCTTC. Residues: CASSQEVATNNEQFF.

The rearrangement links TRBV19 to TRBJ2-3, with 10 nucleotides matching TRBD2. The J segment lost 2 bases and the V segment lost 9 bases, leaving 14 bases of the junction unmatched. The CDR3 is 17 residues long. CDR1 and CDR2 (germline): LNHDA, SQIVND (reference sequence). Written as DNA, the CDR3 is TGTGCCAGCGGGTGGCTAGCGGGGGCGTCCGACACAGATACGCAGTATTTT. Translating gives CASGWLAGASDTDTQYF.

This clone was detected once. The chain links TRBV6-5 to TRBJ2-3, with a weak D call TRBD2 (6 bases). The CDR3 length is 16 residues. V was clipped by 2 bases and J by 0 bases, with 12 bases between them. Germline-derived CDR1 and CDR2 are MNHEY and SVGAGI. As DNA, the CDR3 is TGTGCCAGCAGTTACGGGGGGATCTCTAGCACAGATACGCAGTATTTT. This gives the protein CASSYGGISSTDTQYF.